This T cell receptor beta chain was found in a study of T cells after yellow fever vaccination. The wider study: Fractions of limited cellularity were prepared by means of SMART-Seq v4 Ultra Low Input.

The CDR3 has 14 amino acids. Trimming removed 1 base at V and 7 bases at J, with 14 bases between. Germline lookup yields CDR1 DFQATT and CDR2 SNEGSKA (reference sequence). Whole-study findings and limits: The secondary response peaked faster, at day 5 versus 15, but was weaker. In post-booster samples, most primary-vaccination clones reappeared (96% CD4, over 70% CD8). The appearance of a small share of clonotypes in both CD4 and CD8 compartments was observed.

TCRdb itself ran the 5' RACE reads through MiXCR, one entry per CDR3 protein. Of a few hundred thousand distinct CDR3 sequences listed, roughly 7.2% are singletons. Notes on this clonotype: The antigen remains unidentified.

This TCR derives from a young man who received the YFV17D yellow fever vaccine. The V call is TRBV20-1, the J call TRBJ2-1; D is possibly TRBD1 (6 bases). The sample in question was CD4+ T cells sorted from PBMCs, obtained 15 days after the yellow fever booster vaccination. In nucleotides, the CDR3 is TGCAGTGCTAGAGGGACAGCCCCACCGAATGAGCAGTTCTTC. Its translation: CSARGTAPPNEQFF.